Shown below are 18 T cell receptor beta chains from a single sample sequenced in a study of T cells in women clearing cervical HPV infection. Assay: immunoSEQ multiplex PCR; the TCRdb copy retains only in-frame clones and omits some. Its table lists 25,000 to 30,000 clones. The sample consisted of blood buffy coat. The receptor set was obtained from a woman aged 18 to 75 with a cervical HPV16 infection that either progressed to CIN3+ or cleared (not recorded which).

Remarks on this clone: The observed sequence ends 3 residues before the CDR3 terminus, with the missing tail filled in from the germline J gene. The chain recombines TRBV19 with TRBJ1-5; 11 bases align to TRBD1. Germline CDR1 and CDR2: LNHDA and SQIVND (reference sequence). This CDR3 is built from 15 residues. V trimming: 3 bases; J trimming: 4 bases; junction bases outside the gene matches: 2. Incomplete CDR3 DNA: TGTGCCAGTAGTATCCGGGACAGGGGGAATCAGCCC. This gives the protein CASSIRDRGNQP. The whole CDR3 sequence reads CASSIRDRGNQPQHF. The full variable domain, its missing parts supplied by reference TRBV19 and TRBJ1-5, is DGGITQSPKYLFRKEGQNVTLSCEQNLNHDAMYWYRQDPGQGLRLIYYSQIVNDFQKGDIAEGYSVSREKKESFPLTVTSAQKNPTAFYLCASSIRDRGNQPQHFGDGTRLSIL.

With respect to this clone: The read terminates 3 residues before the CDR3 end, so the remaining end is supplied by the germline J gene. The V and J genes are TRBV5-1 and TRBJ2-3; TRBD1 matches at 7 bases. CDR3 length: 14 residues. The germline gives CDR1 SGHRS, CDR2 YFSETQ. Germline trimming cut 7 bases from V and 2 bases from J; bases unmatched to any gene: 7. Partial CDR3 DNA: TGCGCCAGCGGCCAGACAGGGTACACAGATACG. It specifies CASGQTGYTDT. The entire CDR3 reads CASGQTGYTDTQYF.

As to this clone: The CDR3 is cut off 3 residues early in the read; its end comes from the germline J gene. This chain connects TRBV12-3 or TRBV12-4 to TRBJ1-2; 7 bases map to TRBD1. Unmatched junction bases numbered 19, after V lost 8 bases and J lost 7 bases. There are 16 residues in the CDR3. The CDR3: CASANNRRGRSSGYTF. Incomplete CDR3 DNA: TGTGCCAGCGCGAATAACCGGAGGGGGCGATCGAGTGGC.

As concerns this clone: The CDR3 is cut off 3 residues early in the read; its end comes from the germline J gene. V and J are TRBV29-1 and TRBJ1-2; no clear D. Germline CDR1 is SQVTM and CDR2 is ANQGSEA. The V end was cut by 0 bases, the J end by 1 base, with 15 bases between. The CDR3 is made up of 16 amino acids. The sequenced CDR3 bases are TGCAGCGTTGAAGATCAGACGAGCCGGGTTAACTATGGC. This gives the protein CSVEDQTSRVNYG. The whole CDR3 sequence is CSVEDQTSRVNYGYTF.

With respect to this clone: The DNA ends 3 residues before the CDR3 does, and the rest of the CDR3 is filled in from the germline J gene. The chain is built from TRBV4-2 and TRBJ1-4, with D tentatively TRBD1 (5 bases). The CDR3 has 13 amino acids. CDR1 is LGHNA and CDR2 is YNFKEQ in the germline V gene. Trimming cost V 7 bases and J 7 bases, with 13 bases left between them. Incomplete CDR3 DNA: TGTGCCAGCACGAGAGGCCAGGGTGAAAAA. Encoded protein: CASTRGQGEK. The complete CDR3 protein is CASTRGQGEKLFF.

Comment on this clone: Sequencing ends 3 residues short of the CDR3 end; the germline J gene provides the rest. The V call is TRBV18, the J call TRBJ1-3; TRBD1 matches at 7 bases. The CDR3 is 16 residues long. Trimming cost V 6 bases and J 0 bases; bases outside gene matches: 8. CDR1 and CDR2 (germline): KGHSH, LQKENI. Incomplete CDR3 DNA: TGTGCCAGCTCCCCCCGCGGACAGGCCTCTGGAAACACC. Translated: CASSPRGQASGNT. The entire CDR3 sequence reads CASSPRGQASGNTIYF. The complete variable domain, with remaining parts taken from reference TRBV18 and TRBJ1-3, reads NAGVMQNPRHLVRRRGQEARLRCSPMKGHSHVYWYRQLPEEGLKFMVYLQKENIIDESGMPKERFSAEFPKEGPSILRIQQVVRGDSAAYFCASSPRGQASGNTIYFGEGSWLTVV.

Remarks on this clone: The CDR3 end is not reached by the read, which stops 3 residues before it; the germline J gene fills it in. The V and J genes are TRBV6-2 or TRBV6-3 and TRBJ2-5; 7 bases are a match to TRBD1. V gave up 6 bases and J gave up 1 base; unmatched junction bases: 11. The CDR3 covers 16 residues. The germline gives CDR1 MNHEY, CDR2 SVGEGT. Incomplete CDR3 DNA: TGTGCCAGCAGCCCGGCGAACAGGGGAATCCAAGAGACC. It encodes CASSPANRGIQET. The entire CDR3 is CASSPANRGIQETQYF.

A note on this clone: Coverage ceases 3 residues before the CDR3 finishes, and the germline J gene fills in the end. The rearrangement uses TRBV19 and TRBJ2-1, with 7 bases lining up with TRBD1. CDR1 LNHDA and CDR2 SQIVND come from the germline V gene (reference sequence). V gave up 4 bases and J gave up 2 bases; unmatched junction bases: 5. CDR3 size: 15 residues. The CDR3 is CASSTQTGPYNEQFF. CDR3 DNA (partial): TGTGCCAGTAGTACGCAGACAGGGCCCTACAATGAG.

As to this clone: The read is 3 residues too short to cover the CDR3 end, so that end is filled in from the germline J gene. The chain combines TRBV29-1 with TRBJ2-7, with a possible D match to TRBD1 (6 bases). Germline values: CDR1 SQVTM, CDR2 ANQGSEA. V lost 4 bases and J lost 4, with 23 bases in between. The CDR3 has 16 amino acids. The sequenced part of the CDR3 DNA is TGCAGCGTTGGGGGGCCTCCGGTTGGGACACGATACGAG. This translates into CSVGGPPVGTRYE. The CDR3 as a whole reads CSVGGPPVGTRYEQYF.

Comment on this clone: The read halts 3 residues ahead of the CDR3 end, with the missing end drawn from the germline J gene. This chain links TRBV7-9 with TRBJ1-2, with D tentatively TRBD1 (5 bases). The CDR3 sequence is 12 residues long. The V gene's germline CDR1 is SEHNR and CDR2 FQNEAQ (reference sequence). The CDR3 bases that were read are TGTGCCAGCAGCTCGGGACTCTACGAC. Translating it yields CASSSGLYD. The whole CDR3 protein is CASSSGLYDYTF.

In the case of this clone: Read coverage stops 3 residues before the CDR3 terminus; the germline J gene supplies the remainder. This chain joins TRBV5-5 and TRBJ1-2; possible D gene TRBD1, 6 bases. Germline loops: CDR1 SGHKS, CDR2 YYEKEE (reference sequence). This CDR3 is built from 14 residues. The CDR3 sequence: CASSAGVLWWGYTF. The sequenced part of the CDR3 DNA is TGTGCCAGCAGCGCAGGGGTTTTATGGTGGGGC. The full variable domain, its missing parts supplied by reference TRBV5-5 and TRBJ1-2, is DAGVTQSPTHLIKTRGQQVTLRCSPISGHKSVSWYQQVLGQGPQFIFQYYEKEERGRGNFPDRFSARQFPNYSSELNVNALLLGDSALYLCASSAGVLWWGYTFGSGTRLTVV.

A note on this clone: The sequence runs out 3 residues before the end of the CDR3; the remainder is reconstructed from the germline J gene. This chain connects TRBV6-1 to TRBJ1-6; perhaps TRBD1 as D (5 bases). Germline loops: CDR1 MNHNS, CDR2 SASEGT. The CDR3 extends over 15 amino acids. Trimming stripped 2 bases from V and 9 bases from J, with 14 bases between. This chain's CDR3 is CASSELGRGTSPLHF. The part of the CDR3 DNA that was read is TGTGCCAGCAGTGAATTAGGTAGGGGAACTTCACCC.

With respect to this clone: The sequenced fragment ends 3 residues before the CDR3 boundary, so the rest is inferred from the germline J gene. V and J are TRBV13 and TRBJ1-6; 8 bases match TRBD1. The CDR3 contains 16 residues. Trimming at V came to 5 bases and at J to 7 bases, leaving 10 bases not matched to a gene. Germline values: CDR1 PRHDT, CDR2 FYEKMQ (reference sequence). The CDR3 spells CASSEPGQGENSPLHF. CDR3 DNA, as far as it was read: TGTGCCAGCAGCGAACCTGGACAGGGAGAAAATTCACCC.

To note about this clone: The observed sequence ends 3 residues before the CDR3 terminus, with the missing tail filled in from the germline J gene. The chain has TRBV2 and TRBJ2-7; 8 bases are shared with TRBD2. The CDR3 runs to 14 residues. The V gene's germline CDR1 is SNHLY and CDR2 FYNNEI. Germline trimming cut 6 bases from V and 4 bases from J; bases unmatched to any gene: 8. The CDR3 loop is CASRGRGGPYEQYF. The part of the CDR3 DNA that was read is TGTGCCAGCAGAGGCCGGGGGGGGCCTTACGAG.

Notes on this clone: Coverage ceases 3 residues before the CDR3 finishes, and the germline J gene fills in the end. The chain couples TRBV18 to TRBJ2-3; 9 bases agree with TRBD1. Germline trimming cut 3 bases from V and 5 bases from J; bases unmatched to any gene: 9. From germline, CDR1 is KGHSH and CDR2 LQKENI. This CDR3 is 16 amino acids long. CDR3 loop: CASSPLGTGKLDTQYF. The CDR3 DNA, read in part, is TGTGCCAGCTCACCCTTAGGGACAGGGAAACTAGATACG.

The sequenced CDR3 bases are TGTGCCAGCACCCGACAGGGAGGCGCCCAAGAGACC. It encodes CASTRQGGAQET. The whole CDR3 protein reads CASTRQGGAQETQYF. This chain links TRBV11-2 with TRBJ2-5; D is possibly TRBD1 (7 bases). Sequencing ends 3 residues short of the CDR3 end; the germline J gene provides the rest. V was trimmed by 7 bases and J by 1 base, leaving 16 bases between them. CDR1 and CDR2 (germline): SGHAT, FQNNGV. CDR3 length: 15 amino acids.

This clone is labeled medium-sized based on frequency. The CDR3 end falls 3 residues outside the read, so it is completed with the germline J gene. The chain has TRBV29-1 and TRBJ2-5, with a tentative D call TRBD2 (6 bases). V was pared by 1 base and J by 4 bases, with 10 bases between. The CDR3 has 13 amino acids. Germline V CDR1 and CDR2: SQVTM, ANQGSEA. The sequenced part of the CDR3 DNA is TGCAGCGTTGAAGGGACTAAAGGAGAGACC. Translated: CSVEGTKGET. The entire CDR3 reads CSVEGTKGETQYF.

Details on this clone: The missing CDR3 end, 3 residues past where the read stops, is filled in from the germline J gene. The rearrangement uses TRBV6-7 and TRBJ2-7; 8 bases match TRBD1. TRBV6-7 belongs to the ORF category, with a function that is uncertain. The junction had 14 bases not matched to a gene; V was cut back by 2 bases and J by 5 bases. This CDR3 has 17 residues. CDR3 DNA (partial): TGTGCCAGCAGTTACCCTCTCGCCGTGACAGGGGCGCACGAG. Translated: CASSYPLAVTGAHE. The entire CDR3 protein reads CASSYPLAVTGAHEQYF.